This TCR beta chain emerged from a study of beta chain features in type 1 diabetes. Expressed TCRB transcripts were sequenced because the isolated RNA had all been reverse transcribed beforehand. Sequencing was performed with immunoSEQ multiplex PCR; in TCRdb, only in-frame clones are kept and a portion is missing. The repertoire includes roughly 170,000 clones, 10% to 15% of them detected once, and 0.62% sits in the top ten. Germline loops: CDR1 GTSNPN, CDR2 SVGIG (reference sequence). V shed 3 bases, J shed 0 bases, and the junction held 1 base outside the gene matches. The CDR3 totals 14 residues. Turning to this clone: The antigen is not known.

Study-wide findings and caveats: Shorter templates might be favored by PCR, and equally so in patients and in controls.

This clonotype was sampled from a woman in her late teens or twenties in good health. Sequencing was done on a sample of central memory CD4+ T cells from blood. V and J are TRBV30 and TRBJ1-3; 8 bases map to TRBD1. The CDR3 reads CAWRDRVSGNTIYF. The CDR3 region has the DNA TGTGCCTGGAGGGACAGGGTCTCTGGAAACACCATATATTTT.